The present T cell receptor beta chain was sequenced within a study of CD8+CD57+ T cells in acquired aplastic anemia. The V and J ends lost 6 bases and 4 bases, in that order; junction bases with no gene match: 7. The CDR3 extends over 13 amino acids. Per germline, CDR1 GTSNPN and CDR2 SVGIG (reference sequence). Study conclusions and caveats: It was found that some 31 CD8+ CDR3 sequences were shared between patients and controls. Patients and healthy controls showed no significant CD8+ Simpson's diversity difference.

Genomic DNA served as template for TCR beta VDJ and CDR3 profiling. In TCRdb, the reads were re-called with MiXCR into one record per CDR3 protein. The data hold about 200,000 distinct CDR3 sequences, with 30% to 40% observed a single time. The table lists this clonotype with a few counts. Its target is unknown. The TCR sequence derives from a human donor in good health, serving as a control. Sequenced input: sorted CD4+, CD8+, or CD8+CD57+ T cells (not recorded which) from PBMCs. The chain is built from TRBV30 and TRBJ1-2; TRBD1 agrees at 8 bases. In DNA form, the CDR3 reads TGTGCCTGCCCAGGGGGCCGAAGCTATGGCTACACCTTC. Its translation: CACPGGRSYGYTF.